This TCR beta chain was recovered during a study of T cell responses to AZD1222 COVID-19 vaccine. Study-level points and caveats: The breadth and depth of Spike-specific TCRs increased once two AZD1222 doses had been given.

Sequenced by immunoSEQ multiplex PCR; TCRdb stores in-frame clones only, minus some. This sample has 130,000 or so clones, with roughly 90% found just once. V shed 0 bases, J shed 3 bases, and the junction held 2 bases outside the gene matches. This CDR3 spans 14 amino acids. Germline V gives CDR1 MNHEY, CDR2 SMNVEV (reference sequence). Details on this clone: The antigen remains undetermined.

The clonotype originates from an adult in good health. V usage is TRBV27 and J usage is TRBJ2-7, with TRBD2 matching over 7 bases. The material was peripheral blood, obtained on day 0 of AZD1222 vaccination. The CDR3 region is CASSLSRGVYEQYF. The CDR3 DNA reads as TGTGCCAGCAGTTTATCTCGGGGGGTCTACGAGCAGTACTTC.